A selection of T cell receptor beta chains follows, all from one sample in a study of cytomegalovirus exposure and HLA in healthy donors. Using immunoSEQ multiplex PCR, the repertoire was profiled, and TCRdb retains in-frame clones only, with some absent. The sample carries around 90,000 clones, roughly 86% recorded once. Specimen: PBMCs. Source of these receptors: a man aged 30-40 years in good health and CMV-seropositive. CDR3s include the opening cysteine and the closing phenylalanine or tryptophan. The order of the fields is V gene, J gene, clone size, D gene, CDR3 protein, CDR3 DNA. D genes are given only for firm matches. Size values are once, few and many counts, or a class for expanded clones, and some rows have none.

v_gene: TRBV5-1; j_gene: TRBJ2-7; abundance: NA; d_gene: NA; CDR3aa: CASSLGQGNEQYF; CDR3nt: TGCGCCAGCAGCTTGGGTCAGGGGAACGAGCAGTACTTC
v_gene: TRBV4-2; j_gene: TRBJ2-7; abundance: NA; d_gene: TRBD2; CDR3aa: CASSQEGTSGYEQYF; CDR3nt: TGTGCCAGCAGCCAAGAGGGGACTAGCGGCTACGAGCAGTACTTC
v_gene: TRBV2; j_gene: TRBJ1-6; abundance: NA; d_gene: NA; CDR3aa: CASSEIPTAPLHF; CDR3nt: TGTGCCAGCAGTGAAATCCCCACGGCACCCCTCCACTTT
v_gene: TRBV19; j_gene: TRBJ2-6; abundance: NA; d_gene: NA; CDR3aa: CASKNRVSGANVLTF; CDR3nt: TGTGCCAGTAAAAACAGGGTGTCGGGGGCCAACGTCCTGACTTTC
v_gene: TRBV19; j_gene: TRBJ1-5; abundance: NA; d_gene: NA; CDR3aa: CASSSGGGVQPQHF; CDR3nt: TGTGCCAGTAGCAGCGGCGGGGGCGTTCAGCCCCAGCATTTT
v_gene: TRBV29-1; j_gene: TRBJ1-3; abundance: NA; d_gene: TRBD1; CDR3aa: CSVGGNRGHSGNTIYF; CDR3nt: TGCAGCGTTGGGGGGAACAGGGGCCACTCTGGAAACACCATATATTTT
v_gene: TRBV27; j_gene: TRBJ1-6; abundance: NA; d_gene: NA; CDR3aa: CASSPSGIGAPLHF; CDR3nt: TGTGCCAGCAGTCCATCCGGGATCGGGGCACCCCTCCACTTT
v_gene: TRBV6-5; j_gene: TRBJ2-7; abundance: NA; d_gene: NA; CDR3aa: CASSYDGSYEQYF; CDR3nt: TGTGCCAGCAGTTACGACGGGTCCTACGAGCAGTACTTC
v_gene: TRBV11-1; j_gene: TRBJ2-3; abundance: NA; d_gene: NA; CDR3aa: CASSLVWRGLGTDTQYF; CDR3nt: TGTGCCAGCAGCTTAGTATGGAGGGGGCTCGGCACAGATACGCAGTATTTT
v_gene: TRBV2; j_gene: TRBJ2-1; abundance: NA; d_gene: TRBD2; CDR3aa: CASSESSGFSYNEQFF; CDR3nt: TGTGCCAGCAGTGAATCTAGCGGATTCTCCTACAATGAGCAGTTCTTC
v_gene: TRBV2; j_gene: TRBJ1-3; abundance: NA; d_gene: NA; CDR3aa: CASREQGNGNTIYF; CDR3nt: TGTGCCAGCAGGGAACAGGGTAATGGAAACACCATATATTTT
v_gene: TRBV11-2; j_gene: TRBJ2-1; abundance: once; d_gene: TRBD2; CDR3aa: CASSLVYRLAGNEQFF; CDR3nt: TGTGCCAGCAGCTTAGTTTATAGGCTAGCGGGAAATGAGCAGTTCTTC
v_gene: TRBV7-2; j_gene: TRBJ2-7; abundance: once; d_gene: NA; CDR3aa: CASSSGDLYEQYF; CDR3nt: TGTGCCAGCAGCTCAGGGGACCTCTACGAGCAGTACTTC
v_gene: TRBV6-1; j_gene: TRBJ1-2; abundance: NA; d_gene: NA; CDR3aa: CASSDQGLVDYGYTF; CDR3nt: TGTGCCAGCAGTGATCAGGGTCTGGTCGACTATGGCTACACCTTC
v_gene: TRBV7-9; j_gene: TRBJ2-5; abundance: NA; d_gene: NA; CDR3aa: CASSSWAVPQETQYF; CDR3nt: TGTGCCAGCAGCTCCTGGGCAGTGCCTCAAGAGACCCAGTACTTC
v_gene: TRBV7-9; j_gene: TRBJ2-2; abundance: NA; d_gene: TRBD2; CDR3aa: CASSLEASLAGVTGELFF; CDR3nt: TGTGCCAGCAGCTTAGAAGCATCCCTAGCGGGAGTTACTGGGGAGCTGTTTTTT
v_gene: TRBV27; j_gene: TRBJ2-7; abundance: NA; d_gene: NA; CDR3aa: CASSFVPEQGLTYEQYF; CDR3nt: TGTGCCAGCAGTTTTGTTCCGGAACAGGGCCTTACCTACGAGCAGTACTTC
v_gene: TRBV7-9; j_gene: TRBJ1-2; abundance: few; d_gene: TRBD1; CDR3aa: CASSSPGQKIYGYTF; CDR3nt: TGTGCCAGCAGCTCGCCGGGACAGAAAATCTATGGCTACACCTTC
v_gene: TRBV13; j_gene: TRBJ2-3; abundance: NA; d_gene: NA; CDR3aa: CASSSNSRVRTDTQYF; CDR3nt: TGTGCCAGCAGTTCGAATAGCAGGGTACGCACAGATACGCAGTATTTT
v_gene: TRBV5-1; j_gene: TRBJ2-2; abundance: NA; d_gene: TRBD1; CDR3aa: CASSLDRGNTGELFF; CDR3nt: TGCGCCAGCAGCTTGGACAGGGGCAACACCGGGGAGCTGTTTTTT
v_gene: TRBV28; j_gene: TRBJ1-2; abundance: NA; d_gene: NA; CDR3aa: CASSFGRVNGYTF; CDR3nt: TGTGCCAGCAGTTTCGGCAGGGTGAACGGCTACACCTTC
v_gene: TRBV14; j_gene: TRBJ2-7; abundance: NA; d_gene: NA; CDR3aa: CASSQEGRTLVPYEQYF; CDR3nt: TGTGCCAGCAGCCAAGAAGGGAGGACCCTGGTACCCTACGAGCAGTACTTC
v_gene: TRBV7-9; j_gene: TRBJ2-7; abundance: NA; d_gene: TRBD1; CDR3aa: CASSSETGNLYEQYF; CDR3nt: TGTGCCAGCAGCTCCGAGACAGGGAATTTGTACGAGCAGTACTTC
v_gene: TRBV7-9; j_gene: TRBJ2-1; abundance: NA; d_gene: NA; CDR3aa: CASSLIKEGGTYEQFF; CDR3nt: TGTGCCAGCAGCTTAATAAAGGAGGGGGGGACCTATGAGCAGTTCTTC
v_gene: TRBV27; j_gene: TRBJ1-6; abundance: NA; d_gene: TRBD1; CDR3aa: CASSSTGTVNSPLHF; CDR3nt: TGTGCCAGCAGTTCGACCGGGACAGTGAATTCACCCCTCCACTTT
v_gene: TRBV29-1; j_gene: TRBJ2-7; abundance: once; d_gene: TRBD2; CDR3aa: CSVESGRRYEQYF; CDR3nt: TGCAGCGTTGAAAGCGGGAGGCGATACGAGCAGTACTTC
v_gene: TRBV4-1; j_gene: TRBJ1-2; abundance: once; d_gene: NA; CDR3aa: CASNSPERSNYGYTF; CDR3nt: TGCGCCAGCAACTCCCCGGAGAGGTCTAACTATGGCTACACCTTC
v_gene: TRBV19; j_gene: TRBJ1-5; abundance: once; d_gene: NA; CDR3aa: CASSIRDNNQPQHF; CDR3nt: TGTGCCAGTAGTATCCGGGACAACAATCAGCCCCAGCATTTT
v_gene: TRBV9; j_gene: TRBJ1-3; abundance: NA; d_gene: NA; CDR3aa: CASSVYSSSGNTIYF; CDR3nt: TGTGCCAGCAGCGTATACAGTTCCTCTGGAAACACCATATATTTT
v_gene: TRBV10-3; j_gene: TRBJ2-7; abundance: NA; d_gene: NA; CDR3aa: CATPRGFPYEQYF; CDR3nt: TGTGCCACCCCACGGGGTTTCCCCTACGAGCAGTACTTC
v_gene: TRBV6-6; j_gene: TRBJ1-6; abundance: once; d_gene: NA; CDR3aa: CASSYSEVNSPLHF; CDR3nt: TGTGCCAGCAGTTACTCGGAGGTTAATTCACCCCTCCACTTT
v_gene: TRBV5-1; j_gene: TRBJ2-1; abundance: NA; d_gene: NA; CDR3aa: CASSLAADPRYNEQFF; CDR3nt: TGCGCCAGCAGCTTGGCCGCCGATCCTAGATACAATGAGCAGTTCTTC
v_gene: TRBV14; j_gene: TRBJ1-3; abundance: NA; d_gene: NA; CDR3aa: CASSQVGGSSGNTIYF; CDR3nt: TGTGCCAGCAGCCAAGTGGGAGGTAGCTCTGGAAACACCATATATTTT
v_gene: TRBV19; j_gene: TRBJ2-7; abundance: NA; d_gene: NA; CDR3aa: CASSIGAYGYEQYF; CDR3nt: TGTGCCAGTAGTATCGGAGCGTATGGTTACGAGCAGTACTTC
v_gene: TRBV5-1; j_gene: TRBJ2-3; abundance: NA; d_gene: TRBD2; CDR3aa: CASSMGLAGHLGYF; CDR3nt: TGCGCCAGCAGCATGGGACTAGCGGGCCACCTTGGGTATTTT
v_gene: TRBV6-1; j_gene: TRBJ2-7; abundance: NA; d_gene: TRBD1; CDR3aa: CASSDSRGDRDYEQYF; CDR3nt: TGTGCCAGCAGTGACAGTCGGGGGGACAGGGACTACGAGCAGTACTTC